This entry features one TCR beta chain sequence. No antigen is known for it. The sample belongs to a study of graft-versus-host responses after intestinal transplantation. At the level of the study: Anti-thymocyte globulin was used for induction in all recipients, who then took tacrolimus and steroids for approximately 3 years.

Profiled with immunoSEQ multiplex PCR; TCRdb holds only in-frame clones, not every one. The sample consists of fewer than 150,000 clones, about 92% of them appearing once. Study observations and caveats: In patients with graft-donor T cell macrochimerism, allograft graft-versus-host to host-versus-graft clonal ratios were high. Early after transplant, HvG clones declined as circulating GvH clones peaked. In recipient marrow, GvH clones were found, and some appeared first in ileum or blood.

In germline, CDR1 is KGHSH, CDR2 LQKENI. The CDR3 has 16 amino acids. Germline trimming cut 2 bases from V and 0 bases from J; bases unmatched to any gene: 5. The sample in question was unstimulated CD4+ T cells sorted from spleen or lymph node cells, obtained before intestinal transplant. This TCR was sampled from a human donor who received an intestinal transplant. The V call is TRBV18, the J call TRBJ2-5; TRBD1 aligns across 8 bases. In DNA, the CDR3 is TGTGCCAGCTCACCATTCCAGGGGGCGTACCAAGAGACCCAGTACTTC. Encoded protein: CASSPFQGAYQETQYF.